This TCR beta chain originates from a study of T cell responses to AZD1222 COVID-19 vaccine. Findings and limits, study-wide: Repertoires were collected only later (after the peak T cell response had occurred). Baseline testing showed seropositivity in only six or seven AZD1222 recipients.

A word on this clone: The antigen remains unidentified. At one of its ends the junction is not consistent with the germline gene, which may arise from a read error.

TCRdb's table, derived via immunoSEQ multiplex PCR, lists solely in-frame clones and lacks some. The repertoire holds roughly 150,000 clones, with around nine tenths as singletons. Germline V lookup: CDR1 MDHEN, CDR2 SYDVKM. This CDR3 is 12 amino acids long. The V and J genes are TRBV28 and TRBJ1-2; TRBD1 is a possible D gene (5 bases). The receptor's source is an adult in good health. The sample was peripheral blood, taken on day 0 of AZD1222 vaccination. The CDR3 coding sequence is TGTGCCAGCAGTTTAAGTGGCCCAGGGAGAGCCTTC. Protein: CASSLSGPGRAF.